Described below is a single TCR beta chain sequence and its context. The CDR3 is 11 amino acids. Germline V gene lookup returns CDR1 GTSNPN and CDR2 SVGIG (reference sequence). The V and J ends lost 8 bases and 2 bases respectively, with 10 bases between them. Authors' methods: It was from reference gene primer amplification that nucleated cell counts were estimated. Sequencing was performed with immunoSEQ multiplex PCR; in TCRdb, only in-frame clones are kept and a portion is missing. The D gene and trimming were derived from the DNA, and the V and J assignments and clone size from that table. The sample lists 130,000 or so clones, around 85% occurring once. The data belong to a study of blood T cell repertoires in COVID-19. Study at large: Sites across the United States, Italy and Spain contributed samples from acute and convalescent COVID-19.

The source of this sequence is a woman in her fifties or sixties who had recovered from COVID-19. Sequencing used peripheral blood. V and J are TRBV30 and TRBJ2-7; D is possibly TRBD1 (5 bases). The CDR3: CAQGRAYEQYF. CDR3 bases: TGTGCCCAGGGTCGGGCCTACGAGCAGTACTTC.